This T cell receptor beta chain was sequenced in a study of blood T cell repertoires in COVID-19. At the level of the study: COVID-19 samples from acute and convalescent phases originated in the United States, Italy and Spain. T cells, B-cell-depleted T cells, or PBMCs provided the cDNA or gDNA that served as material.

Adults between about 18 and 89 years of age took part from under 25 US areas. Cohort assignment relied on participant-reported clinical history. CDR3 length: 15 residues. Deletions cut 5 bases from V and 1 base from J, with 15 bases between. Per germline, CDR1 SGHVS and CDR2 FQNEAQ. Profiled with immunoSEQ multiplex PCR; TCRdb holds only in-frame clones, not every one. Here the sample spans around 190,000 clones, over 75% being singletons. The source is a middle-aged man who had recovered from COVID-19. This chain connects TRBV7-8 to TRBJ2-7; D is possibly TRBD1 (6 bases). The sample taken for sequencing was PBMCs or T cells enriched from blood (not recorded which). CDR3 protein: CASSPQGIGSYEQYF. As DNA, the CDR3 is TGTGCCAGCAGCCCCCAGGGGATCGGGTCCTACGAGCAGTACTTC.